Listed here is a single TCR beta chain. Its antigen remains unknown. Some clones are missing from TCRdb's copy, which holds only in-frame ones; the method was immunoSEQ multiplex PCR. The sample records 450,000 to 600,000 clones, around 79% being singletons. The data derive from a study of shared clonotypes between healthy human individuals. Whole-study results and caveats: Few donors limited the genetic and exposure-history diversity represented.

This CDR3 is built from 16 residues. V dropped 3 bases and J dropped 1 base, with 14 bases sitting between them. Germline V lookup: CDR1 ENHRY, CDR2 SYGVKD. What was sequenced was PBMCs. The J gene is TRBJ2-3, the V gene TRBV10-3; D gene uncertain. The origin of this receptor is a woman in her 40s in good health. Some clones in this sample may be carry-over from other donors' samples. CDR3 region: CAISENVGIGTDTQYF. CDR3 in DNA: TGTGCCATCAGTGAAAACGTGGGGATAGGCACAGATACGCAGTATTTT.